Presented here are 6 T cell receptor beta chains from one specimen sequenced in a study of identical twins. TCRdb passed the 5' RACE reads through MiXCR, listing each CDR3 protein once. The table lists approximately 620,000 distinct CDR3 sequences, 8.5% to 9.5% of them singletons. The sample also formed part of further work on yellow fever vaccine responses in identical twins.

Sequencing was done on a sample of PBMCs. Receptors were obtained from a woman under 30 in good health.

The gene calls are TRBV6-4 and TRBJ2-3; no clear D gene. V shed 0 bases and J shed 0 bases, with 4 bases lying between them. The CDR3 has 14 amino acids. CDR1 is MRHNA, CDR2 SNTAGT, per germline. CDR3 residues: CASSDSSSTDTQYF. CDR3 sequence (DNA): TGTGCCAGCAGTGACTCGAGTAGCACAGATACGCAGTATTTT.

This chain connects TRBV9 to TRBJ2-5; unclear D gene. CDR1 and CDR2 from the germline V gene are SGDLS and YYNGEE. CDR3 length equals 13 residues. V gave up 2 bases and J gave up 2 bases, with 7 bases separating them. This chain's CDR3 is CASSVSLQETQYF. In DNA form, the CDR3 reads TGTGCCAGCAGCGTCTCCTTACAAGAGACCCAGTACTTC.

This clonotype was picked up many times. CDR3 residues: CASSQKRGYNEQFF. In DNA, the CDR3 is TGTGCCAGCAGCCAAAAGAGGGGCTACAATGAGCAGTTCTTC. V usage is TRBV14 and J usage is TRBJ2-1; D may correspond to TRBD1 or TRBD2 (5 bases each). Trimming removed 2 bases from V and 3 bases from J, with 8 bases in between. The germline V gene encodes CDR1 SGHDN and CDR2 FVKESK. This CDR3 spans 14 amino acids.

Ten or more counts support this clonotype. The gene calls are TRBV5-1 and TRBJ2-7; the D gene could be TRBD1 or TRBD2 (5 bases each). Germline V gene lookup returns CDR1 SGHRS and CDR2 YFSETQ. The ends were cut back, 5 bases at V and 2 bases at J, with 14 bases in the middle. The CDR3 covers 14 residues. The CDR3 DNA reads as TGCGCCAGCAGTTACGGGACGGCCCCCTACGAGCAGTACTTC. Protein product: CASSYGTAPYEQYF.

This clonotype has ten or more counts. The rearrangement joins TRBV7-9 to TRBJ1-4; 10 positions match TRBD1. The germline V gene has CDR1 SEHNR and CDR2 FQNEAQ (reference sequence). The length of the CDR3 is 14 residues. V dropped 5 bases and J dropped 7; count of bases not matched to a gene: 4. CDR3: CASSRGTGVEKLFF. CDR3 DNA sequence: TGTGCCAGCAGCCGCGGGACAGGGGTTGAAAAACTGTTTTTT.

The genes are TRBV27 and TRBJ2-7; 11 bases fit TRBD2. The CDR3 is made up of 15 amino acids. CDR1 is MNHEY and CDR2 is SMNVEV in the germline V gene (reference sequence). Unmatched junction bases numbered 7, after V lost 6 bases and J lost 3 bases. Written as DNA, the CDR3 is TGTGCCAGCAGCTACCTAGCGGGAGGCGTCTACGAGCAGTACTTC. Translation: CASSYLAGGVYEQYF.